This T cell receptor (beta chain) was sequenced for a study of T cell responses to AZD1222 COVID-19 vaccine. Study-wide results and limits: Spike-specific TCR breadth and depth rose after two AZD1222 doses.

The CDR3 extends over 15 amino acids. Germline V gene data show CDR1 as SEHNR and CDR2 as FQNEAQ (reference sequence). V lost 5 bases and J lost 3; bases outside the gene matches: 8. This clone was observed a handful of times. Its target is not known. Method: immunoSEQ multiplex PCR; TCRdb's copy keeps in-frame clones and lacks some. Altogether 80,000 to 95,000 clones are present, 90% being singletons, with the ten largest covering 5% to 5.5%. The source was peripheral blood, collected 28 days after the second AZD1222 dose. The chain employs TRBV7-9 and TRBJ2-7; 9 positions agree with TRBD1. This TCR was sampled from an adult who received the AZD1222 COVID-19 vaccine. CDR3 sequence: CASSAWTGEIYEQYF. The CDR3 coding sequence is TGTGCCAGCAGCGCCTGGACAGGGGAGATCTACGAGCAGTACTTC. The full variable domain, its missing parts supplied by reference TRBV7-9 and TRBJ2-7, is DTGVSQNPRHKITKRGQNVTFRCDPISEHNRLYWYRQTLGQGPEFLTYFQNEAQLEKSRLLSDRFSAERPKGSFSTLEIQRTEQGDSAMYLCASSAWTGEIYEQYFGPGTRLTVT.